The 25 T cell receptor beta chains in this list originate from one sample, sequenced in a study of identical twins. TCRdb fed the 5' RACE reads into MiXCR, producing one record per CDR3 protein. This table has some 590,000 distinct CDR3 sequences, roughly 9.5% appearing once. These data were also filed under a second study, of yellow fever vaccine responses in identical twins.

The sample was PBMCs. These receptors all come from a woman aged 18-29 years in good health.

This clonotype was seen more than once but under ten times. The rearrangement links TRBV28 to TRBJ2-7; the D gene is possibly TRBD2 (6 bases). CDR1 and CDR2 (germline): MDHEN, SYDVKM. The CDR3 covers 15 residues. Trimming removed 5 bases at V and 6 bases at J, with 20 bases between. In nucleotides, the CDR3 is TGTGCCAGCAGTATACCCCGGTGGGGGGTCCCCGAGCAGTACTTC. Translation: CASSIPRWGVPEQYF.

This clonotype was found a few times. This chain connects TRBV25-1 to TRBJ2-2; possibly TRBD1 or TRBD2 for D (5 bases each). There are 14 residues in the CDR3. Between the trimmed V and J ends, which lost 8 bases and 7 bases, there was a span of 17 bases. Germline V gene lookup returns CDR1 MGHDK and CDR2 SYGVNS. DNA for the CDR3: TGTGCCAGCGGCCGGGACGCCTTAGGCGGGGAGCTGTTTTTT. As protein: CASGRDALGGELFF.

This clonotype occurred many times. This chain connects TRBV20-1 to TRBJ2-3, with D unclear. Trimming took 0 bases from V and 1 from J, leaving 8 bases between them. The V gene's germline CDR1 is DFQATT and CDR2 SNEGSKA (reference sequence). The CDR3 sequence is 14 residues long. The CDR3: CSARDVRRTDTQYF. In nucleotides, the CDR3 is TGCAGTGCTAGAGATGTGCGGCGCACAGATACGCAGTATTTT.

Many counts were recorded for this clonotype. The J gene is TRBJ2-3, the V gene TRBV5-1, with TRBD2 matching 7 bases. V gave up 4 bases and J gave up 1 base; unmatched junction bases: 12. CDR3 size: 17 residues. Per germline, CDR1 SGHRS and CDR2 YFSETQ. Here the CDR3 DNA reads TGCGCCAGCAGCAGGGCTAGCGGAACGAGGGGCACAGATACGCAGTATTTT. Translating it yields CASSRASGTRGTDTQYF.

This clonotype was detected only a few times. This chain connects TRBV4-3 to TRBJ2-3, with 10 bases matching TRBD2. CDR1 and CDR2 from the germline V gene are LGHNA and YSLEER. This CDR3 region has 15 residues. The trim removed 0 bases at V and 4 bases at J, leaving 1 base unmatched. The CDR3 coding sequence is TGCGCCAGCAGCCAAGACAGCGGGAGGGCAGATACGCAGTATTTT. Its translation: CASSQDSGRADTQYF.

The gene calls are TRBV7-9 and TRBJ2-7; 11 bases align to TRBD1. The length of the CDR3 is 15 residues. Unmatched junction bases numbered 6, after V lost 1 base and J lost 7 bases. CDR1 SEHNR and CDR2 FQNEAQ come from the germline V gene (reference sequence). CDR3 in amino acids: CASSLVGQGADEQYF. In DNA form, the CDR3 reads TGTGCCAGCAGCTTAGTCGGACAGGGGGCGGATGAGCAGTACTTC.

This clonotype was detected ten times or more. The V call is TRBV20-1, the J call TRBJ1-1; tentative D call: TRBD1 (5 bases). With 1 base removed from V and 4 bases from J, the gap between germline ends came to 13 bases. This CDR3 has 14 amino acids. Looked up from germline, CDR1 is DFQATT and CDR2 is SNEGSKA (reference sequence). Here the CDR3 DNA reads TGCAGTGCTAGAGTAGACAGATTGGCCACTGAAGCTTTCTTT. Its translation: CSARVDRLATEAFF.

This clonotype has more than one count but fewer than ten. The CDR3 nucleotides are TGTGCCAGCAGGCTACTCGGGACACCGAACACCGGGGAGCTGTTTTTT. This encodes CASRLLGTPNTGELFF. The V and J genes are TRBV6-2 or TRBV6-3 and TRBJ2-2; possibly TRBD1 for D (6 bases). Trimming shortened V by 6 bases and J by 0 bases, and 14 bases separated the two germline ends. Germline V CDR1 and CDR2: MNHEY, SVGEGT. The CDR3 length is 16 residues.

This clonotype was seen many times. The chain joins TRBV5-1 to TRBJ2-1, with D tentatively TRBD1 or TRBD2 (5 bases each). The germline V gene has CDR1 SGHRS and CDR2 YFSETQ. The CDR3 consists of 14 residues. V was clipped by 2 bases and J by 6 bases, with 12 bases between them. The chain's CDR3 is CASSFTGGRNEQFF. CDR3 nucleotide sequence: TGCGCCAGCAGCTTCACAGGAGGCCGCAATGAGCAGTTCTTC.

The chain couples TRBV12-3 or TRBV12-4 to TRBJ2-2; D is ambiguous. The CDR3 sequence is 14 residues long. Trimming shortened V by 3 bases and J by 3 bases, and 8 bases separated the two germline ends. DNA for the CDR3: TGTGCCAGCAGTTTGTACGGACACACCGGGGAGCTGTTTTTT. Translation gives CASSLYGHTGELFF.

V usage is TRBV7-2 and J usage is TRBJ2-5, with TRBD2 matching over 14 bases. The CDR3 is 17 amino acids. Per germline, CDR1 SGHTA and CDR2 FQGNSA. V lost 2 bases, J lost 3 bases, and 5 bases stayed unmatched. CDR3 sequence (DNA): TGTGCCAGCAGCTTAATCGGACTAGCGGGAGGTGAAGAGACCCAGTACTTC. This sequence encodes CASSLIGLAGGEETQYF.

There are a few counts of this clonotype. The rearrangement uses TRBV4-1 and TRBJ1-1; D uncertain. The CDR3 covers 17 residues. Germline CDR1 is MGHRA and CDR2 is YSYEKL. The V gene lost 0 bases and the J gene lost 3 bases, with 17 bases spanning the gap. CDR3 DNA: TGCGCCAGCAGCCAAGATCCCGGGATGGAGGGTGACACTGAAGCTTTCTTT. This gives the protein CASSQDPGMEGDTEAFF.

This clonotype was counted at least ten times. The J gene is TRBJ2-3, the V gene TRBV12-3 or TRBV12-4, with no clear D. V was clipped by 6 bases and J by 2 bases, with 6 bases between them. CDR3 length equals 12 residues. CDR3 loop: CASSRYTDTQYF. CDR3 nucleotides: TGTGCCAGCAGCCGTTACACAGATACGCAGTATTTT.

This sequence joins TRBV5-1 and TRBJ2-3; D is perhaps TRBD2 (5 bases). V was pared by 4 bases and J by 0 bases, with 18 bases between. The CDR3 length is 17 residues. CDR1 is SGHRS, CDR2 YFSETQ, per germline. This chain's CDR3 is CASSRITTISSTDTQYF. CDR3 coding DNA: TGCGCCAGCAGCCGAATTACGACTATATCTAGCACAGATACGCAGTATTTT.

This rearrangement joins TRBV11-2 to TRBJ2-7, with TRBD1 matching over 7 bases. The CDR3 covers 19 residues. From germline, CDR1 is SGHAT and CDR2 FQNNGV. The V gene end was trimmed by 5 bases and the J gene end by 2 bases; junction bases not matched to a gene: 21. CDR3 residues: CASSPGTASFGGHPYEQYF. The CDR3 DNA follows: TGTGCCAGCAGCCCCGGGACAGCTTCGTTCGGCGGACATCCCTACGAGCAGTACTTC.

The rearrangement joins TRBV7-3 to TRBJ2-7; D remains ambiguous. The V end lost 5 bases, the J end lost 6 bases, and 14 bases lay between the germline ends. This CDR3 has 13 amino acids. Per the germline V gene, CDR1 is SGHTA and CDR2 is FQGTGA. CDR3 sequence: CASSPRMGGEQYF. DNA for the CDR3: TGTGCCAGCAGCCCAAGGATGGGCGGCGAGCAGTACTTC.

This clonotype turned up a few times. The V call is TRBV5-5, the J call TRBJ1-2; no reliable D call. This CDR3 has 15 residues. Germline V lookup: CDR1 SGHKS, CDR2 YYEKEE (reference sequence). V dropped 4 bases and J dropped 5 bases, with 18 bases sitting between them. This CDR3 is CASSPFARESYGYTF. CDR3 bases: TGTGCCAGCAGCCCGTTTGCCCGGGAGAGTTATGGCTACACCTTC.

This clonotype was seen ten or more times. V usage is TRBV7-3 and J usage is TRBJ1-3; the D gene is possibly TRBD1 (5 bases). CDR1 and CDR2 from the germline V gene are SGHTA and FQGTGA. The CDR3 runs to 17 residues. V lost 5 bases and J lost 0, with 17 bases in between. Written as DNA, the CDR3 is TGTGCCAGCAGCCTCTCTTATAACGGGGGCTCTGGAAACACCATATATTTT. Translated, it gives CASSLSYNGGSGNTIYF. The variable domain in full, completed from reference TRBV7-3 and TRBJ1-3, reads GAGVSQTPSNKVTEKGKYVELRCDPISGHTALYWYRQSLGQGPEFLIYFQGTGAADDSGLPNDRFFAVRPEGSVSTLKIQRTERGDSAVYLCASSLSYNGGSGNTIYFGEGSWLTVV.

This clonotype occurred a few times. For the CDR3, the DNA is TGTGCCTGGAGCGCCCCCCCAACCTACAATGAGCAGTTCTTC. Residues: CAWSAPPTYNEQFF. The chain joins TRBV30 to TRBJ2-1; unclear D gene. The CDR3 loop spans 14 amino acids. Germline CDR1 GTSNPN, CDR2 SVGIG (reference sequence). Trimming cost V 3 bases and J 2 bases, with 11 bases left between them.

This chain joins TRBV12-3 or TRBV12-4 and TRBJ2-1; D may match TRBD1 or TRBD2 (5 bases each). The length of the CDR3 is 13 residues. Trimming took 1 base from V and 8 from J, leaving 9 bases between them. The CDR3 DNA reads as TGTGCCAGCAGTTTAGAGATGGGGGATGAGCAGTTCTTC. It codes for CASSLEMGDEQFF.

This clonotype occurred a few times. The CDR3 DNA follows: TGTGCCAGCAGCTTGGGGGCGCTCACTGAAGCTTTCTTT. Translation gives CASSLGALTEAFF. This chain joins TRBV7-9 and TRBJ1-1, with D perhaps matching TRBD1 (6 bases). The CDR3 spans 13 residues. Germline CDR1 reads SEHNR; CDR2 reads FQNEAQ (reference sequence). V was cut by 3 bases and J by 4 bases, with 9 bases left in between.

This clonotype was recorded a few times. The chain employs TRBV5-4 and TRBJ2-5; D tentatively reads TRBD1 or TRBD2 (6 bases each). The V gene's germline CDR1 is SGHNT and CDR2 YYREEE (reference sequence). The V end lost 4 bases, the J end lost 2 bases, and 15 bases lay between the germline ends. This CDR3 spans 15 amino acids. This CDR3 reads CASSLPLGGQETQYF. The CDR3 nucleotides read TGTGCCAGCAGCCTCCCCCTAGGGGGGCAAGAGACCCAGTACTTC.

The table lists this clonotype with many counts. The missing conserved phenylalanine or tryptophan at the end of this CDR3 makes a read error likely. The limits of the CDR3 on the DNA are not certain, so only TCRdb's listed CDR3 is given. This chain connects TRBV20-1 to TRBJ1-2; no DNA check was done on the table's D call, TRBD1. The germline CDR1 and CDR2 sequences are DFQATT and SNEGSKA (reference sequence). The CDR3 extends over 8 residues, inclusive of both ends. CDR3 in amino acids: CSAIPGFP.

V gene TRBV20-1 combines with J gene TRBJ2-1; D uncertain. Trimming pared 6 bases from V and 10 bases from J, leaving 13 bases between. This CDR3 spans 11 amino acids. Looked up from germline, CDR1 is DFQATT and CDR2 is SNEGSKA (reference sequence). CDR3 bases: TGCAGTGCCGCGAATACAGCGGAGCAGTTCTTC. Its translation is CSAANTAEQFF.

This chain's CDR3 is CASSVVAGALGEQYF. CDR3 nucleotides: TGTGCCAGCAGCGTAGTGGCAGGCGCCCTGGGAGAGCAGTACTTC. The chain carries TRBV9 and TRBJ2-7; no clear D gene. Germline loops: CDR1 SGDLS, CDR2 YYNGEE. Between the trimmed V and J ends, which lost 0 bases and 7 bases, there was a span of 17 bases. This CDR3 contains 15 residues.